The sample holds many counts of the clone carrying this T cell receptor beta chain. The antigen is unknown. In germline, CDR1 is SGHRS, CDR2 YFSETQ. The CDR3 contains 15 residues. The junction had 2 bases not matched to a gene; V was cut back by 2 bases and J by 6 bases. TCRdb processed the 5' RACE reads anew with MiXCR; each CDR3 protein has one entry. The data show a few hundred thousand distinct CDR3 sequences, around 3.9% seen once. This specimen belongs to a study of T cells after yellow fever vaccination. Findings of the study overall: Booster sampling recovered most clones from primary vaccination (around 97% CD4, approximately 90% CD8). Faster peaking, at day 5 versus 15, marked a secondary response that was weaker.

Sequencing was performed on PBMCs, taken 5 days after the yellow fever booster vaccination. The TCR sequence derives from a man in his late teens or twenties who received the YFV17D yellow fever vaccine. V is TRBV5-1 and J is TRBJ2-1; 13 bases are a match to TRBD2. The CDR3 nucleotides read TGCGCCAGCAGCTTTCGGACTAGCGGGAGCAATGAGCAGTTCTTC. Protein sequence: CASSFRTSGSNEQFF.